A selection of T cell receptor beta chains follows, all from one sample in a study of blood T cell repertoires in COVID-19. Some clones are missing from TCRdb's copy, which holds only in-frame ones; the method was immunoSEQ multiplex PCR. The sample shows about 200,000 clones, around 80% of them seen only once. The material sequenced was peripheral blood. The receptors were sampled from a woman between 65 and 79 years old with acute or convalescent COVID-19. Each CDR3 is given with its conserved first and last residue. Fields, in order: D gene, clone size, V gene, CDR3 length, J gene, CDR3 protein, CDR3 DNA. D genes are given only for firm matches. A clone size is listed for some rows: how often the clone was seen (once, few, many), or a class if it is expanded.

>TRBD1|-|TRBV18|17|TRBJ2-4
CASSTGQSRVAKNIQYF
TGTGCCAGCTCAACGGGACAGTCAAGAGTAGCCAAAAACATTCAGTACTTC
>TRBD1|-|TRBV6-4|16|TRBJ2-1
CASTTRTGRNYNEQFF
TGTGCCAGCACCACACGGACAGGGAGAAACTACAATGAGCAGTTCTTC
>TRBD1|-|TRBV5-1|15|TRBJ2-4
CASSRTGDPQNIQYF
TGCGCCAGCAGTCGGACAGGGGACCCCCAAAACATTCAGTACTTC
>-|-|TRBV19|15|TRBJ1-6
CASSIIDSLNSPLHF
TGTGCCAGTAGTATAATCGACAGCCTAAATTCACCCCTCCACTTT
>-|-|TRBV5-1|13|TRBJ2-1
CASSGGPVNEQFF
TGCGCCAGCAGCGGAGGACCCGTTAATGAGCAGTTCTTC
>-|-|TRBV9|13|TRBJ1-6
CASSVRGDSPLHF
TGTGCCAGCAGCGTGAGAGGAGACTCACCCCTCCACTTT
>TRBD2|-|TRBV5-1|17|TRBJ2-3
CASSEAYGTTSTDTQYF
TGCGCCAGCAGCGAAGCGTACGGGACTACTAGCACAGATACGCAGTATTTT
>TRBD2|-|TRBV29-1|17|TRBJ2-1
CSVRLAGAEKSYNEQFF
TGCAGCGTCCGACTAGCGGGGGCCGAAAAGTCCTACAATGAGCAGTTCTTC
>-|-|TRBV29-1|13|TRBJ2-5
CSVLGRRQETQYF
TGCAGCGTACTAGGACGGAGACAAGAGACCCAGTACTTC
>TRBD2|-|TRBV2|19|TRBJ2-1
CASSEALLAGGSSYNEQFF
TGTGCCAGCAGTGAAGCGCTCCTAGCGGGGGGGAGCTCCTACAATGAGCAGTTCTTC
>-|-|TRBV5-1|14|TRBJ1-4
CASSLGVQAEKLFF
TGCGCCAGCAGCTTGGGGGTCCAGGCGGAAAAACTGTTTTTT
>-|-|TRBV2|14|TRBJ1-5
CASKGDLGNQPQHF
TGTGCCAGCAAAGGGGACTTGGGAAATCAGCCCCAGCATTTT
>TRBD2|-|TRBV5-1|18|TRBJ2-3
CASSAGPSGGAKSDTQYF
TGCGCCAGCAGCGCGGGGCCTAGCGGGGGGGCCAAATCAGATACGCAGTATTTT
>TRBD1|-|TRBV6-5|15|TRBJ2-3
CASSYRTGPTDTQYF
TGTGCCAGCAGCTACCGGACAGGGCCCACAGATACGCAGTATTTT
>-|once|TRBV9|16|TRBJ2-6
CASSAPGYSGANVLTF
TGTGCCAGCAGCGCCCCAGGTTACTCTGGGGCCAACGTCCTGACTTTC
>TRBD1|-|TRBV11-1|15|TRBJ2-1
CASSKTGGSYNEQFF
TGTGCCAGCAGCAAAACAGGGGGATCCTACAATGAGCAGTTCTTC
>-|-|TRBV7-2|16|TRBJ1-4
CASSLEPGGANEKLFF
TGTGCCAGCAGCTTAGAGCCGGGGGGCGCTAATGAAAAACTGTTTTTT
>TRBD2|-|TRBV3-1/TRBV3-2|12|TRBJ2-3
CASSQATSGVSF
TGTGCCAGCAGCCAAGCAACTAGCGGGGTCTCTTTT
>TRBD1|-|TRBV9|19|TRBJ1-6
CAAFLGQGFSNSYNSPLHF
TGTGCCGCCTTTCTTGGACAGGGGTTCTCAAACTCCTATAATTCACCCCTCCACTTT
>-|-|TRBV19|14|TRBJ2-1
CASERRGLHNEQFF
TGTGCCAGCGAAAGGCGGGGGCTTCACAATGAGCAGTTCTTC
>TRBD2|-|TRBV2|16|TRBJ2-3
CASSRMGGGNTDTQYF
TGTGCCAGCAGTCGTATGGGGGGGGGAAACACAGATACGCAGTATTTT
>-|-|TRBV5-6|15|TRBJ2-5
CASSLVGNAAETQYF
TGTGCCAGCAGCTTGGTTGGAAATGCGGCAGAGACCCAGTACTTC
>TRBD1|-|TRBV6-6|16|TRBJ1-3
CASSYGTGGSGNTIYF
TGTGCCAGCAGTTACGGGACAGGGGGCTCTGGAAACACCATATATTTT
>TRBD2|once|TRBV7-6|16|TRBJ2-1
CASSLFPSGGVNEQFF
TGTGCCAGCAGCTTATTTCCTAGCGGGGGGGTCAATGAGCAGTTCTTC
>-|-|TRBV12-5|14|TRBJ1-1
CASLPGTIVTEAFF
TGTGCTAGCTTGCCGGGGACAATTGTAACTGAAGCTTTCTTT
>-|-|TRBV7-6|13|TRBJ1-4
CASSLTEGEKLFF
TGTGCCAGCAGCCTCACTGAGGGAGAAAAACTGTTTTTT
>-|-|TRBV6-5|15|TRBJ1-4
CASSYSPGANEKLFF
TGTGCCAGCAGTTACAGCCCAGGTGCTAATGAAAAACTGTTTTTT
>TRBD1|-|TRBV30|13|TRBJ1-2
CAWNRDRDRTYTF
TGTGCCTGGAATAGAGACAGGGATCGAACCTACACCTTC
>TRBD1|-|TRBV6-4|15|TRBJ2-3
CASSETQGATDTQYF
TGTGCCAGCAGTGAAACCCAGGGGGCCACAGATACGCAGTATTTT
>-|-|TRBV25-1|13|TRBJ1-2
CASQDSPKGGYTF
TGTGCCAGCCAAGACAGCCCAAAGGGTGGCTACACCTTC
>TRBD1|-|TRBV7-2|15|TRBJ1-4
CASSPDRGHWEKLFF
TGTGCCAGCAGCCCCGACAGGGGGCACTGGGAAAAACTGTTTTTT
>-|-|TRBV7-2|14|TRBJ2-2
CASSFLGRGAELFF
TGTGCCAGCAGCTTTTTAGGACGGGGGGCTGAGCTGTTTTTT
>TRBD1|few|TRBV5-1|16|TRBJ1-4
CASSLRPGQGNEKLFF
TGCGCCAGCAGCCTTCGACCGGGACAGGGTAATGAAAAACTGTTTTTT
>TRBD2|-|TRBV5-1|16|TRBJ2-1
CASSLGSGGVYNEQFF
TGCGCCAGCAGCTTGGGGAGCGGGGGGGTTTACAATGAGCAGTTCTTC
>-|few|TRBV10-2|13|TRBJ1-3
CASSSQAGNTIYF
TGCGCCAGCAGTTCTCAGGCTGGAAACACCATATATTTT
>TRBD1|-|TRBV11-3|13|TRBJ2-2
CASSPRRQGILFF
TGTGCCAGCAGCCCACGACGACAGGGTATCCTGTTTTTT
>TRBD1|few|TRBV7-6|15|TRBJ2-7
CASSLAGTGVREQYF
TGTGCCAGTTCTCTGGCCGGGACAGGGGTTCGCGAGCAGTACTTC
>-|-|TRBV6-5|15|TRBJ2-3
CASSYSMGRPDTQYF
TGTGCCAGCAGTTACTCAATGGGGCGCCCAGATACGCAGTATTTT
>TRBD1|few|TRBV19|16|TRBJ1-6
CASSVKGTGSNSPLHF
TGTGCCAGTAGTGTCAAGGGGACAGGGTCTAATTCACCCCTCCACTTT
>TRBD2|-|TRBV25-1|14|TRBJ2-2
CASRGDYNTGELFF
TGTGCCAGCAGGGGGGACTATAACACCGGGGAGCTGTTTTTT
>-|-|TRBV5-1|14|TRBJ2-3
CASSLGYSTDTQYF
TGCGCCAGCAGCTTGGGCTACAGCACAGATACGCAGTATTTT